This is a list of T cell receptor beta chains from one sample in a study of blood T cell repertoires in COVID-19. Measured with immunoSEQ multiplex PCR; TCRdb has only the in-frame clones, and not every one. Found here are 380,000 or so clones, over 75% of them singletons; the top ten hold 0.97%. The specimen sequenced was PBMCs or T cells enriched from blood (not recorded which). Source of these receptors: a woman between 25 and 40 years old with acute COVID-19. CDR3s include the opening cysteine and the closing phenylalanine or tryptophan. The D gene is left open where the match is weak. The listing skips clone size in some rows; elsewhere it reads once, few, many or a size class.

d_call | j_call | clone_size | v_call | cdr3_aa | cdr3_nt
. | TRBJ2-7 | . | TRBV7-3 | CASSLAGGPYEQYF | TGTGCCAGCAGCTTAGCCGGGGGGCCTTACGAGCAGTACTTC
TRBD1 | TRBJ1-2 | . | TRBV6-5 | CASSRGQNYGYTF | TGTGCCAGCAGCAGGGGACAGAACTATGGCTACACCTTC
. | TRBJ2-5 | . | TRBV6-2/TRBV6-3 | CASSDGVQETQYF | TGTGCCAGCAGTGACGGGGTCCAAGAGACCCAGTACTTC
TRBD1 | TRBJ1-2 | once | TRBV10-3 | CAISEGKGTGNYGYTF | TGTGCCATCAGTGAGGGGAAAGGGACAGGGAACTATGGCTACACCTTC
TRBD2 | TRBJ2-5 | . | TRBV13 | CASSDSGGGETQYF | TGTGCCAGCAGCGATAGCGGGGGGGGAGAGACCCAGTACTTC
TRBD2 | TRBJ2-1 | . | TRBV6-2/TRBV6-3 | CASSTRLAGHYNEQFF | TGTGCCAGCAGTACCCGACTAGCGGGGCACTACAATGAGCAGTTCTTC
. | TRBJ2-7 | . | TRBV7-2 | CASSPLGGPTPYEQYF | TGTGCCAGCAGCCCCCTGGGGGGGCCGACACCCTACGAGCAGTACTTC
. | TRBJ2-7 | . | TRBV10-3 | CAIRSPNYEQYF | TGTGCCATCAGGAGCCCCAACTACGAGCAGTACTTC
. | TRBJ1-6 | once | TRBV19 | CASSPTRSSYNSPLHF | TGTGCCAGTAGCCCGACAAGAAGCTCCTATAATTCACCCCTCCACTTT
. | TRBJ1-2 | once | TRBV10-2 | CASRNSPIDGYTF | TGCGCCAGCAGAAACAGCCCTATCGATGGCTACACCTTC
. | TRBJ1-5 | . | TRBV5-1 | CASSDGQNQPQHF | TGCGCCAGCAGCGACGGACAGAATCAGCCCCAGCATTTT
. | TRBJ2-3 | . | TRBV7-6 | CARDRGACTDTQYF | TGTGCCAGGGACCGGGGGGCCTGCACAGATACGCAGTATTTT
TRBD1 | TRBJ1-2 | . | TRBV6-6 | CASSLGQGALGYTF | TGTGCCAGCAGTTTGGGACAGGGGGCGCTTGGCTACACCTTC
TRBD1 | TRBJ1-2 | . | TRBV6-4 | CASSETGTASNYGYTF | TGTGCCAGCAGTGAAACCGGGACAGCTTCTAACTATGGCTACACCTTC
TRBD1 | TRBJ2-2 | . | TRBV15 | CATSPGQATNTGELFF | TGTGCCACCAGCCCGGGACAGGCTACGAACACCGGGGAGCTGTTTTTT
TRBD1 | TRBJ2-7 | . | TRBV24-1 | CATEGGQSYEQYF | TGTGCCACCGAAGGGGGACAGAGCTACGAGCAGTACTTC
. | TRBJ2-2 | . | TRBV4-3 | CASSRSVSGGTGTGELFF | TGCGCCAGCAGCCGAAGCGTGTCCGGGGGAACCGGGACCGGGGAGCTGTTTTTT
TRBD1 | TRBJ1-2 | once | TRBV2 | CASSDRGRRPGYTF | TGTGCCAGCAGTGACAGGGGGCGACGACCTGGCTACACCTTC
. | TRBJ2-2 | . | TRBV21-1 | CASSKGADGELFF | TGTGCCAGCAGCAAAGGGGCCGACGGGGAGCTGTTTTTT
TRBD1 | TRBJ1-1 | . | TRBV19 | CASGESTGTGSTEAFF | TGTGCCAGTGGCGAATCGACAGGGACCGGGAGCACTGAAGCTTTCTTT
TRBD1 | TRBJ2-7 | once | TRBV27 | CASSLSNRGYYEQYF | TGTGCCAGCAGTTTATCGAACAGGGGGTACTACGAGCAGTACTTC
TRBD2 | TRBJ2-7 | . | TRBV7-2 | CASSLGTGLYYEQYF | TGTGCCAGCAGCTTAGGTACGGGACTATACTACGAGCAGTACTTC
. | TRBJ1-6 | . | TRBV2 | CASSQTDNNSPLHF | TGTGCCAGCAGTCAAACAGATAATAATTCACCCCTCCACTTT
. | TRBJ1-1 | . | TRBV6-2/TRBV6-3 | CASSYSWAVLEAFF | TGTGCCAGCAGTTACTCGTGGGCCGTCCTTGAAGCTTTCTTT
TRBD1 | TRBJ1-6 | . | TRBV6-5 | CASSRDRAGNSPLHF | TGTGCCAGCAGCCGGGACAGGGCCGGTAATTCACCCCTCCACTTT
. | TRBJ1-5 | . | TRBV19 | CASSMGRGNQPQHF | TGTGCCAGTAGTATGGGGCGTGGCAATCAGCCCCAGCATTTT
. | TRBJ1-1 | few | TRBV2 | CASRGRRMNTEAFF | TGTGCCAGCAGGGGGAGACGGATGAACACTGAAGCTTTCTTT
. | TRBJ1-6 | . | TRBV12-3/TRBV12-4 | CASSLMEGSPLHF | TGTGCCAGCAGTTTAATGGAGGGTTCACCCCTCCACTTT
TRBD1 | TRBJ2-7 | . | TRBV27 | CASSSRGLTYEQYF | TGTGCCAGCAGTTCCAGGGGGCTAACCTACGAGCAGTACTTC
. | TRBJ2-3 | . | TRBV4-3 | CASSQLTGWGTDTQYF | TGCGCCAGCAGCCAGTTGACAGGTTGGGGAACAGATACGCAGTATTTT
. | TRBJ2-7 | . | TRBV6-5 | CASSYQDSYEQYF | TGTGCCAGCAGTTATCAGGATTCCTACGAGCAGTACTTC
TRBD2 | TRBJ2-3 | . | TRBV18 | CASSPLPSSGGAGDTQYF | TGTGCCAGCTCACCACTCCCCTCTAGCGGGGGGGCCGGAGATACGCAGTATTTT
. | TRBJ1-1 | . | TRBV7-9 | CASSLRRQGGSTEAFF | TGTGCCAGCAGCTTAAGGCGTCAGGGAGGTAGCACTGAAGCTTTCTTT
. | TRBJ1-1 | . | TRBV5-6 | CASSLGTVQDTEAFF | TGTGCCAGCAGCTTGGGAACCGTCCAGGACACTGAAGCTTTCTTT
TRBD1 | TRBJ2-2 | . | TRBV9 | CASSVGTGNIYAGELFF | TGTGCCAGCAGCGTAGGGACAGGGAACATTTACGCCGGGGAGCTGTTTTTT
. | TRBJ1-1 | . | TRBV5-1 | CASSLIPGGSNEAFF | TGCGCCAGCAGCCTCATCCCGGGGGGTAGTAATGAAGCTTTCTTT
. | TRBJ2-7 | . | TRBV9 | CASSERGYSEQYF | TGTGCCAGCAGCGAACGGGGGTACAGCGAGCAGTACTTC
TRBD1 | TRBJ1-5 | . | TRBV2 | CASTRTGTGNQPQHF | TGTGCCAGCACTAGAACCGGGACAGGGAATCAGCCCCAGCATTTT
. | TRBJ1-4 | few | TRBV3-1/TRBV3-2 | CASSPTGGRTNEKLFF | TGTGCCAGCAGCCCCACCGGGGGTCGAACTAATGAAAAACTGTTTTTT
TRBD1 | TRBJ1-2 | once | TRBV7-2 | CASSFGTGTDGYTF | TGTGCCAGCAGCTTCGGGACAGGGACAGATGGCTACACCTTC
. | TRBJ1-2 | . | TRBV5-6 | CASSLRDFYGYTF | TGTGCCAGCAGCTTGCGGGATTTCTATGGCTACACCTTC
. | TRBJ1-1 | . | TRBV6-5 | CASTLGRNTEAFF | TGTGCCAGCACCCTTGGCAGGAACACTGAAGCTTTCTTT